This T cell receptor (beta chain) was recovered during a study of T cell responses to AZD1222 COVID-19 vaccine. The table came from immunoSEQ multiplex PCR; TCRdb's copy has only in-frame clones and leaves some out. Of around 150,000 clones detected, about 95% appear once; the ten largest clones hold over 0.95%. The CDR3 is 13 residues long. V lost 3 bases and J lost 7, with 10 bases in between. In germline, CDR1 is WNHNN, CDR2 SYGVQD (reference sequence). Study conclusions and caveats: Just a handful of AZD1222 recipients were seropositive at baseline. Possibly, clonal diversity was underestimated; donors were largely white British and included more females. Repertoire sampling occurred only after the peak T cell response.

This clone was counted between two and nine times. The antigen is unknown. The sequenced sample was peripheral blood, obtained on day 0 of AZD1222 vaccination. The chain carries TRBV10-1 and TRBJ1-3, with D possibly matching TRBD1 (5 bases). The TCR originated in an adult in good health. CDR3 sequence reads: CASSESGTNTIYF. CDR3 bases: TGCGCCAGCAGTGAATCTGGGACGAACACCATATATTTT.